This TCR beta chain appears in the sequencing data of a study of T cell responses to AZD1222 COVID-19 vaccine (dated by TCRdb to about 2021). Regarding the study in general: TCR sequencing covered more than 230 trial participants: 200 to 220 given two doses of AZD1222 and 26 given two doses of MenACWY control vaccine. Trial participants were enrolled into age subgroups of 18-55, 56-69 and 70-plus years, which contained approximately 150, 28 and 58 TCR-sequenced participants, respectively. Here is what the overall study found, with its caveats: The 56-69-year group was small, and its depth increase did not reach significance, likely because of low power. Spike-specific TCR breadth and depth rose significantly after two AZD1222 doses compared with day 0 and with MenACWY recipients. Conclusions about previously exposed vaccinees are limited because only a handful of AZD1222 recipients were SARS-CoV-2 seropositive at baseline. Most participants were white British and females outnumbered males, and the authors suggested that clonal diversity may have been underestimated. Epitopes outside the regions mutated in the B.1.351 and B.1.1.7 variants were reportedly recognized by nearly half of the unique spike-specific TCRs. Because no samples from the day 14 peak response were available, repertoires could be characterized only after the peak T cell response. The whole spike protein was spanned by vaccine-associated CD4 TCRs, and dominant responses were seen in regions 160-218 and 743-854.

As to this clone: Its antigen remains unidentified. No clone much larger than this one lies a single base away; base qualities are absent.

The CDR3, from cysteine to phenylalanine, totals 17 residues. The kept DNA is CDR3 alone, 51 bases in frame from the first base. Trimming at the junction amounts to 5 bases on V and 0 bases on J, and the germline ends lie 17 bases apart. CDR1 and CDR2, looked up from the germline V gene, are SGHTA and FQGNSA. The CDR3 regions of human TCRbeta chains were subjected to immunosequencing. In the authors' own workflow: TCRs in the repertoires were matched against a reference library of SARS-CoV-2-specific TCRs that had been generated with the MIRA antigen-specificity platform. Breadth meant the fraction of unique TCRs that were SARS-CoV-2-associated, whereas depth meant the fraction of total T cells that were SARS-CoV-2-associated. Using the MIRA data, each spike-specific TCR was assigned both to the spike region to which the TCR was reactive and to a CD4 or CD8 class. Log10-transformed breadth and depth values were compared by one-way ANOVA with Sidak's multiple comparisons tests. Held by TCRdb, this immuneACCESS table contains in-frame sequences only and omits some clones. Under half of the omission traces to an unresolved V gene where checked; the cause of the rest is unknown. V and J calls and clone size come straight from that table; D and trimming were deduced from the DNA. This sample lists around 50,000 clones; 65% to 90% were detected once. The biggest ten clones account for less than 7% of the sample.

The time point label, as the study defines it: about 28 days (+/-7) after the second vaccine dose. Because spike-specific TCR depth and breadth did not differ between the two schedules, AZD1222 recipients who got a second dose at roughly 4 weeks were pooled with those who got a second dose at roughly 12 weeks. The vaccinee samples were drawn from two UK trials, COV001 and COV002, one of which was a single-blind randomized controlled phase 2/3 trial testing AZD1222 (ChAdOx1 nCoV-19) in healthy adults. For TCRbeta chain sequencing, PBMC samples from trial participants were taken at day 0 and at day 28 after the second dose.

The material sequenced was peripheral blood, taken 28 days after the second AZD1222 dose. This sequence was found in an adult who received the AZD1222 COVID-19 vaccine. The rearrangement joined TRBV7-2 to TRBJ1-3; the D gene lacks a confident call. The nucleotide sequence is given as TGTGCCAGCAGCGGAGACCGAAGGACCTTCTCTGGAAACACCATATATTTT. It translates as CASSGDRRTFSGNTIYF.